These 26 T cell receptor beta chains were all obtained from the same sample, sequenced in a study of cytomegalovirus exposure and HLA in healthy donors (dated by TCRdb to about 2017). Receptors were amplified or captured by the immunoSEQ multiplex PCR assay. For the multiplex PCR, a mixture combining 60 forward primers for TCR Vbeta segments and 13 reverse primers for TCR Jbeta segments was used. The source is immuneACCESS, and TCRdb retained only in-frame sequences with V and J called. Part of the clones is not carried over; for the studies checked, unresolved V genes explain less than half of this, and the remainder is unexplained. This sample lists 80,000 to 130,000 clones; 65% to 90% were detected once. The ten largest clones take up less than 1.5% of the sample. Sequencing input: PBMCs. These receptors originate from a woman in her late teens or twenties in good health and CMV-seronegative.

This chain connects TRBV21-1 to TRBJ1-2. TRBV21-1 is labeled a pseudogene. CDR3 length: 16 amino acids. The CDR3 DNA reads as TGTGCCAGCAGCAAAGGGGAGCCTGTCTCTAACTATGGCTACACCTTC. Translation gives CASSKGEPVSNYGYTF.

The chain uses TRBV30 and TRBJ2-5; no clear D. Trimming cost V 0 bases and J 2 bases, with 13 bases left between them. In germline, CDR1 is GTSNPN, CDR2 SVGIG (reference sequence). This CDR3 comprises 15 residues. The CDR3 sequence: CAWSVNFYRQETQYF. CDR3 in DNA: TGTGCCTGGAGTGTAAACTTCTATCGGCAAGAGACCCAGTACTTC.

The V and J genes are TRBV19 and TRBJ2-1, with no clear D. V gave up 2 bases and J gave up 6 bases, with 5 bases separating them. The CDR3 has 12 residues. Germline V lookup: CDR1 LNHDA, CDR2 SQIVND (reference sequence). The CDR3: CASSILFNEQFF. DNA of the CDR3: TGTGCCAGTAGTATACTTTTCAATGAGCAGTTCTTC. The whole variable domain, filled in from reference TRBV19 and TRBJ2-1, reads DGGITQSPKYLFRKEGQNVTLSCEQNLNHDAMYWYRQDPGQGLRLIYYSQIVNDFQKGDIAEGYSVSREKKESFPLTVTSAQKNPTAFYLCASSILFNEQFFGPGTRLTVL.

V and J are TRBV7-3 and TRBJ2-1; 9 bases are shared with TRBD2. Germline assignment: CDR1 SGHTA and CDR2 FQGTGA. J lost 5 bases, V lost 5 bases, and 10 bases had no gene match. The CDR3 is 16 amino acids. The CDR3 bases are TGTGCCAGCAGCCCCGACAAAGCGGGGGGCCACAATGAGCAGTTCTTC. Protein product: CASSPDKAGGHNEQFF.

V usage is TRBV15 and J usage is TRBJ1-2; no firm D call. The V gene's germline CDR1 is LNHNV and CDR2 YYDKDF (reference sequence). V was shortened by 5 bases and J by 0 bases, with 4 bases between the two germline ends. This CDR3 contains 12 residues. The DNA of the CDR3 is TGTGCCACCAGCGGCACTAACTATGGCTACACCTTC. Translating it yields CATSGTNYGYTF. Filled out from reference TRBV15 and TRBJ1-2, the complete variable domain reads DAMVIQNPRYQVTQFGKPVTLSCSQTLNHNVMYWYQQKSSQAPKLLFHYYDKDFNNEADTPDNFQSRRPNTSFCFLDIRSPGLGDTAMYLCATSGTNYGYTFGSGTRLTVV.

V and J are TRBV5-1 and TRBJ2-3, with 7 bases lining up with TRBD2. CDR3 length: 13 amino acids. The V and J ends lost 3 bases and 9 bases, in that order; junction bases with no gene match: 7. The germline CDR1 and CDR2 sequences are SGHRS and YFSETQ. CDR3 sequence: CASSSRLAETQYF. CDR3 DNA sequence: TGCGCCAGCAGCTCGCGACTAGCCGAGACGCAGTATTTT.

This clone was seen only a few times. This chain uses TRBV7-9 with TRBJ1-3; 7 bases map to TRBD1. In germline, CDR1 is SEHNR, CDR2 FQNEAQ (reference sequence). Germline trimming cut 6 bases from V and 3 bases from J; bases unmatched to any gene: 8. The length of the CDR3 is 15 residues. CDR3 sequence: CASRQQGRLGNTIYF. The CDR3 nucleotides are TGTGCCAGCAGACAACAGGGGAGACTTGGAAACACCATATATTTT. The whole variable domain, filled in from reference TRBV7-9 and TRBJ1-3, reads DTGVSQNPRHKITKRGQNVTFRCDPISEHNRLYWYRQTLGQGPEFLTYFQNEAQLEKSRLLSDRFSAERPKGSFSTLEIQRTEQGDSAMYLCASRQQGRLGNTIYFGEGSWLTVV.

CDR3 in amino acids: CASSFAGGPRETQYF. The CDR3 region has the DNA TGTGCCAGCTCGTTCGCGGGAGGGCCTCGGGAGACCCAGTACTTC. The gene calls are TRBV28 and TRBJ2-5, with 9 bases lining up with TRBD2. From germline, CDR1 is MDHEN and CDR2 SYDVKM. The V segment lost 8 bases and the J segment 5 bases; nucleotides outside the gene matches: 12. This CDR3 has 15 amino acids. The whole variable domain, remainder taken from reference TRBV28 and TRBJ2-5, is DVKVTQSSRYLVKRTGEKVFLECVQDMDHENMFWYRQDPGLGLRLIYFSYDVKMKEKGDIPEGYSVSREKKERFSLILESASTNQTSMYLCASSFAGGPRETQYFGPGTRLLVL.

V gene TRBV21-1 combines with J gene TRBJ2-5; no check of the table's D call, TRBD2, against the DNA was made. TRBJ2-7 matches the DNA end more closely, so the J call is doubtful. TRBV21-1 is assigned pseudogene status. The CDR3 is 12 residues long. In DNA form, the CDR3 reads TGTGCCAGCACAGAAGGCGACTACGAGCAGTACTTC. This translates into CASTEGDYEQYF.

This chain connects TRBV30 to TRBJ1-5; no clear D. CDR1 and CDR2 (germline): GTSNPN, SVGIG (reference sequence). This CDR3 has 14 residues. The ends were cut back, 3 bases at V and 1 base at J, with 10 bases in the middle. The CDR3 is CAWRREASNQPQHF. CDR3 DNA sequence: TGTGCCTGGAGGAGGGAGGCGAGCAATCAGCCCCAGCATTTT.

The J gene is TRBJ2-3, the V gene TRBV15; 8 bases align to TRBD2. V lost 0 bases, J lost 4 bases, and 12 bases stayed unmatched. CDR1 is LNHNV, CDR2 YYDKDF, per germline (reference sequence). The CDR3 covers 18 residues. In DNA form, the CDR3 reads TGTGCCACCAGCAGAGAAAAGAGGGCTAGCGGGCGGGCAGATACGCAGTATTTT. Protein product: CATSREKRASGRADTQYF.

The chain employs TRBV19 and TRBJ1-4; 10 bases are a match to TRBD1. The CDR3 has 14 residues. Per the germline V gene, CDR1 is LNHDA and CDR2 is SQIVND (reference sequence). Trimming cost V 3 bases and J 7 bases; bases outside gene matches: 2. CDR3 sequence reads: CASSIRDRGEKLFF. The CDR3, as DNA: TGTGCCAGTAGTATTCGGGACAGGGGTGAAAAACTGTTTTTT.

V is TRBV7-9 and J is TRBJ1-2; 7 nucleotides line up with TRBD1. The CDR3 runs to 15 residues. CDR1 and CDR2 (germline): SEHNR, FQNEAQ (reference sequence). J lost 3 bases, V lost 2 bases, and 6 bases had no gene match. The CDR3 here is CASSLIDRDHYGYTF. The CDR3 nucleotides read TGTGCCAGCAGCTTAATTGACAGGGACCACTATGGCTACACCTTC.

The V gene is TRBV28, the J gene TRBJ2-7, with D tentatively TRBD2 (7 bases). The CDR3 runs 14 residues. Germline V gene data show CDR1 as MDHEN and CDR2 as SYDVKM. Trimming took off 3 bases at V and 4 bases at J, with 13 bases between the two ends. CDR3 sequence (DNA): TGTGCCAGCAGTTTCCCGGGGGGCCGATACGAGCAGTACTTC. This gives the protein CASSFPGGRYEQYF.

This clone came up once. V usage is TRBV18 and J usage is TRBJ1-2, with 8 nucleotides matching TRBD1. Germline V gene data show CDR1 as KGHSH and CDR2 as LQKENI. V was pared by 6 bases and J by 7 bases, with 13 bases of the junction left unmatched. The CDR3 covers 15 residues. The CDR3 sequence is CASSPLLQGAGGYTF. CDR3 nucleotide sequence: TGTGCCAGCTCGCCGCTCCTTCAGGGGGCGGGTGGCTACACCTTC.

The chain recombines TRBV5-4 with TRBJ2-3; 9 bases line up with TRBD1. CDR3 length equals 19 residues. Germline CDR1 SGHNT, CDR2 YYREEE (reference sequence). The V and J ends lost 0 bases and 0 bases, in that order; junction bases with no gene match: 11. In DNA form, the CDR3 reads TGTGCCAGCAGCTTGGAGTCGGACAGGGGCCCGTCTAGCACAGATACGCAGTATTTT. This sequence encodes CASSLESDRGPSSTDTQYF.

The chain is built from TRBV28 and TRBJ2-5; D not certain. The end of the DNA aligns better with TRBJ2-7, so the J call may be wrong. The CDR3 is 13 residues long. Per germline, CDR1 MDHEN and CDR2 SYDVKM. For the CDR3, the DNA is TGTGCCAGCAGTCCCTCCGTGTTCTACGAGCAGTACTTC. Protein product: CASSPSVFYEQYF.

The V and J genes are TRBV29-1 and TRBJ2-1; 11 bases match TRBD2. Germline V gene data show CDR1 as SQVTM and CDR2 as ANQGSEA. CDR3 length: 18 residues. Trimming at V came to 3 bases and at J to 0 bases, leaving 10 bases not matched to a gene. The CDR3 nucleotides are TGCAGCGTTGAGGGGGGACTAGCGGCCCTTAGCTCCTACAATGAGCAGTTCTTC. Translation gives CSVEGGLAALSSYNEQFF.

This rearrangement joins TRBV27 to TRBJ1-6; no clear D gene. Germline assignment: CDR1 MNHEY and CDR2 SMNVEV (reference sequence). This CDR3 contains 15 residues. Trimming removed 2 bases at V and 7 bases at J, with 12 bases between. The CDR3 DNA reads TGTGCCAGCAGTTTAGGGGAGGGAACCAATTCACCCCTCCACTTT. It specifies CASSLGEGTNSPLHF.

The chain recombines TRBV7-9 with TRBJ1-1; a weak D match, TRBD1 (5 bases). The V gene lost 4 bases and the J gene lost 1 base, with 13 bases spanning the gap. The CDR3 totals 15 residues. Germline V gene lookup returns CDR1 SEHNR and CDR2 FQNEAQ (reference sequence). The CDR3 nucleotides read TGTGCCAGCAGCTCTAGGGGAGGAAAGAACACTGAAGCTTTCTTT. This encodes CASSSRGGKNTEAFF.

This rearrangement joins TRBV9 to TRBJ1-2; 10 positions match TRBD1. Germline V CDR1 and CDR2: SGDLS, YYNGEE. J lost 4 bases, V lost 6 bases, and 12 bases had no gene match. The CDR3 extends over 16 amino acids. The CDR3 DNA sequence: TGTGCCAGCACCGAGGGGGGAGGGGACAGGGGCTATGGCTACACCTTC. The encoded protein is CASTEGGGDRGYGYTF. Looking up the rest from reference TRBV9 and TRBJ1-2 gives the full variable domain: DSGVTQTPKHLITATGQRVTLRCSPRSGDLSVYWYQQSLDQGLQFLIQYYNGEERAKGNILERFSAQQFPDLHSELNLSSLELGDSALYFCASTEGGGDRGYGYTFGSGTRLTVV.

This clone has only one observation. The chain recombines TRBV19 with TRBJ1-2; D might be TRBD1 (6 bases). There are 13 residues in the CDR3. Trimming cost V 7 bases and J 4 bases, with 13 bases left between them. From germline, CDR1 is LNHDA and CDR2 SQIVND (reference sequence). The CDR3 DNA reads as TGTGCCAGTATGACCGGACAGACCTATGGCTACACCTTC. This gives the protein CASMTGQTYGYTF.

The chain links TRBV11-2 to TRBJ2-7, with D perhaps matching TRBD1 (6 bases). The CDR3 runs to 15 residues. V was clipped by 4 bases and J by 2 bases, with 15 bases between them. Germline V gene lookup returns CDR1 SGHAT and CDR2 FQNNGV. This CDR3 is CASSSRAGAAYEQYF. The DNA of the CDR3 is TGTGCCAGCAGCTCAAGGGCAGGGGCCGCCTACGAGCAGTACTTC.

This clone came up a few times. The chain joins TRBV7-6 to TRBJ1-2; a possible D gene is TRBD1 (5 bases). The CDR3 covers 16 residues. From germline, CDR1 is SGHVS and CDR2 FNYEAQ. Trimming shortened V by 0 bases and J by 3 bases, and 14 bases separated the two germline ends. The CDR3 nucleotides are TGTGCCAGCAGCTTAGCACGCGGGGCTCCCTACTATGGCTACACCTTC. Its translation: CASSLARGAPYYGYTF.

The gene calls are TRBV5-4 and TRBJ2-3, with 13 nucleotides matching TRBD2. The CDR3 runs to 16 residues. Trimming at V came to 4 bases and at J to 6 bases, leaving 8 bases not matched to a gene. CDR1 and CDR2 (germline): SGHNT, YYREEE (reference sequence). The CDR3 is CASSPGTSGVGDTQYF. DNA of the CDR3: TGTGCCAGCAGCCCGGGGACTAGCGGGGTGGGTGATACGCAGTATTTT. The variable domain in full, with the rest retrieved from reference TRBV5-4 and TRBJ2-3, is ETGVTQSPTHLIKTRGQQVTLRCSSQSGHNTVSWYQQALGQGPQFIFQYYREEENGRGNFPPRFSGLQFPNYSSELNVNALELDDSALYLCASSPGTSGVGDTQYFGPGTRLTVL.

CDR3 region: CASSLGTGVPNEQFF. The CDR3 DNA reads as TGCGCCAGCAGCTTAGGGACAGGGGTCCCCAATGAGCAGTTCTTC. The rearrangement uses TRBV5-1 and TRBJ2-1; 10 bases line up with TRBD1. Germline assignment: CDR1 SGHRS and CDR2 YFSETQ. The CDR3 spans 15 residues. V dropped 2 bases and J dropped 6; count of bases not matched to a gene: 5.